This T cell receptor beta chain was recorded in a study of technical replicates of blood from a few donors (dated by TCRdb to about 2017). Counted from cysteine to phenylalanine, this CDR3 has 15 amino acids. Only the CDR3 part of the read is kept: 45 bases, read in frame from the first base. Trimming costs V 6 bases and J 0 bases, and their ends lie 14 bases apart. For CDR1 and CDR2, the germline V gene (reference sequence) lists SEHNR and FQNEAQ. Libraries were constructed by the immunoSEQ multiplex PCR assay. TCRdb's version of the immuneACCESS table is confined to in-frame rearrangements and falls short of the full clone set. An unresolved V gene accounts for under half of the shortfall where checked; the remainder is of unknown origin. Across this sample there are about 80,000 clones, with around nine tenths seen only once. The leading ten clones occupy about 0.4% of the sample. Concerning this clone: This clone's antigen is unknown. Nothing much larger sits one base from this clone, and base qualities are not available.

Material for sequencing was T cells isolated from PBMCs. The V and J segments used are TRBV7-9 and TRBJ1-2; a confident D gene designation cannot be given. This receptor was identified in a human donor in good health. The nucleotide sequence is TGTGCCAGCAGTTCCACGGTCACAGCTAACTATGGCTACACCTTC. Its protein reads: CASSSTVTANYGYTF. Beyond the CDR3, the reference TRBV7-9 and TRBJ1-2 genes provide the residues; the full variable domain reads: DTGVSQNPRHKITKRGQNVTFRCDPISEHNRLYWYRQTLGQGPEFLTYFQNEAQLEKSRLLSDRFSAERPKGSFSTLEIQRTEQGDSAMYLCASSSTVTANYGYTFGSGTRLTVV.